Below, one T cell receptor (beta chain) is given with its context. In germline, CDR1 is ENHRY, CDR2 SYGVKD. Unmatched junction bases numbered 5, after V lost 4 bases and J lost 4 bases. This CDR3 has 15 amino acids. This sample stems from a study of blood T cell repertoires in COVID-19. Study information: Some COVID-19 samples were acute and others convalescent; all came from the United States, Italy and Spain. From T cells, B-cell-depleted T cells, or PBMCs came the material, which was cDNA or gDNA.

Only in-frame clones appear in the TCRdb table, and some are missing; sequencing was by immunoSEQ multiplex PCR. The repertoire holds 200,000 to 250,000 clones, with approximately 89% as singletons. Enrollees, roughly 18 to 89 years old, lived in 24 US areas. Participants' own reports of clinical history determined their cohort assignment. This chain links TRBV10-3 with TRBJ2-1; 9 positions agree with TRBD2. This sequence was found in a woman in her 30s who had been exposed to COVID-19. The specimen sequenced was PBMCs or T cells enriched from blood (not recorded which). The CDR3 DNA reads as TGTGCCATCAGTGCCGCTAGCGGGATTTACAATGAGCAGTTCTTC. This gives the protein CAISAASGIYNEQFF.